A selection of T cell receptor beta chains follows, all from one sample in a study of T cell repertoires in cytomegalovirus infection. Their antigens are not known. One entry per CDR3 protein results from TCRdb running MiXCR on the reads. The sample records hundreds of thousands of distinct CDR3 sequences, approximately 46% being singletons. The sequencing here drew on cultured PBMCs, taken from culture after CMV antigen stimulation. These TCRs come from a human donor in good health (CMV status not recorded). Some clones in this sample may be carry-over from other donors' samples. The CDR3 runs from the conserved cysteine through the conserved F or W. A D gene is named only where the DNA matches it firmly. Not all rows give a size; the values are once, few, many and, for expanded clones, a class.

clone_size	v_call	j_call	d_call	cdr3_aa	cdr3_nt
-	TRBV7-2	TRBJ2-7	TRBD2	CASSPPGLAGREQYF	TGTGCCAGCAGCCCTCCGGGACTAGCGGGACGCGAGCAGTACTTC
few	TRBV7-2	TRBJ2-7	-	CASSFPPIPEQYF	TGTGCCAGCAGCTTCCCTCCAATCCCGGAGCAGTACTTC
-	TRBV12-3/TRBV12-4	TRBJ2-7	TRBD2	CASSGGSGNRHEQYF	TGTGCCAGCAGTGGGGGGAGCGGGAACCGTCACGAGCAGTACTTC
many	TRBV7-2	TRBJ1-1	TRBD1	CASSLWTGGNTEAFF	TGTGCCAGCAGCTTATGGACAGGGGGGAACACTGAAGCTTTCTTT
-	TRBV7-9	TRBJ2-7	TRBD1	CASRTTDRGHEQYF	TGTGCCAGCAGGACTACGGACAGGGGGCACGAGCAGTACTTC
-	TRBV24-1	TRBJ2-5	TRBD2	CATSDTRLAGETQYF	TGTGCCACCAGTGACACCAGACTAGCGGGAGAGACCCAGTACTTC
few	TRBV7-2	TRBJ2-4	TRBD2	CASSAGRAGGYNIQYF	TGTGCCAGCAGCGCTGGAAGAGCGGGAGGTTATAACATTCAGTACTTC
-	TRBV4-1	TRBJ1-4	-	CASSHSQGANEKLFF	TGCGCCAGCAGCCACTCACAGGGTGCTAATGAAAAACTGTTTTTT
many	TRBV7-2	TRBJ2-1	TRBD2	CASSLTSGSNNEQFF	TGTGCCAGCAGCCTGACTAGCGGGAGCAACAATGAGCAGTTCTTC
-	TRBV12-3/TRBV12-4	TRBJ2-7	TRBD2	CASSRGSGSSYEQYF	TGTGCCAGCAGCCGTGGGAGCGGGAGCTCCTACGAGCAGTACTTC
-	TRBV14	TRBJ1-1	-	CASSQYLNTEAFF	TGTGCCAGCAGCCAGTATCTGAACACTGAAGCTTTCTTT
-	TRBV7-6	TRBJ2-2	-	CASSIEVAGELFF	TGTGCCAGCAGCATAGAGGTCGCCGGGGAGCTGTTTTTT
-	TRBV7-9	TRBJ2-1	-	CASSLIYGDDEQFF	TGTGCCAGCAGCTTAATTTACGGGGACGATGAGCAGTTCTTC
-	TRBV12-5	TRBJ2-3	-	CASAVGSTDTQYF	TGTGCTAGTGCAGTAGGGTCCACAGATACGCAGTATTTT
-	TRBV5-1	TRBJ2-3	-	CASSLSPAGGARGTDTQYF	TGCGCCAGCAGCTTGTCCCCCGCAGGGGGGGCCCGTGGCACAGATACGCAGTATTTT
few	TRBV5-1	TRBJ2-7	-	CASSPSGTVDYEQYF	TGCGCCAGCAGCCCCTCCGGGACTGTAGACTACGAGCAGTACTTC
-	TRBV27	TRBJ1-6	-	CASSPPVPNSPLHF	TGTGCCAGCAGTCCTCCGGTCCCTAATTCACCCCTCCACTTT
once	TRBV6-1	TRBJ1-1	-	CASSEGRTEAFF	TGTGCCAGCAGTGAGGGCAGGACTGAAGCTTTCTTT
-	TRBV28	TRBJ2-2	TRBD1	CASSEGQDPGELFF	TGTGCCAGCAGTGAAGGACAGGATCCCGGGGAGCTGTTTTTT
-	TRBV6-2/TRBV6-3	TRBJ2-5	-	CASRTGTQETQYF	TGTGCCAGCAGAACCGGGACCCAAGAGACCCAGTACTTC
few	TRBV4-3	TRBJ1-6	-	CASSQHVAGSSPLHF	TGCGCCAGCAGCCAACATGTAGCGGGTAGTTCACCCCTCCACTTT
few	TRBV18	TRBJ2-1	-	CASSPSGTNEQFF	TGTGCCAGCTCACCTTCAGGGACCAATGAGCAGTTCTTC
few	TRBV7-2	TRBJ1-1	-	CASSLPALNTEAFF	TGTGCCAGCAGCTTACCCGCGTTGAACACTGAAGCTTTCTTT
-	TRBV28	TRBJ2-1	TRBD2	CASSLIAGRNEQFF	TGTGCCAGCAGTTTGATAGCGGGGAGAAATGAGCAGTTCTTC
-	TRBV12-3/TRBV12-4	TRBJ1-2	-	CASSLATNYGYTF	TGTGCCAGCAGTTTAGCAACTAACTATGGCTACACCTTC
-	TRBV3-1	TRBJ2-7	-	CASSQEISALGGQYF	TGTGCCAGCAGCCAAGAAATTTCGGCGTTGGGAGGGCAGTACTTC
-	TRBV12-3/TRBV12-4	TRBJ1-1	-	CASSLRNRPDAFF	TGTGCCAGCAGTCTCCGGAACAGGCCTGACGCTTTCTTT
-	TRBV11-2	TRBJ1-5	-	CASSLGRENQPQHF	TGTGCCAGCAGTCTAGGACGGGAAAATCAGCCCCAGCATTTT
many	TRBV7-8	TRBJ2-1	-	CASSEAGSSYNEQFF	TGTGCCAGCAGCGAGGCGGGGAGCTCCTACAATGAGCAGTTCTTC
many	TRBV12-3/TRBV12-4	TRBJ2-1	-	CASSSLRDVSVYEQFF	TGTGCCAGCAGTTCCCTCCGGGACGTCTCCGTCTATGAGCAGTTCTTC
-	TRBV27	TRBJ1-5	-	CASSSKGWQPQHF	TGTGCCAGCAGTTCAAAAGGTTGGCAGCCCCAGCATTTT
-	TRBV7-2	TRBJ2-7	-	CASSPPGLYEQYF	TGTGCCAGCAGCCCCCCGGGACTCTACGAGCAGTACTTC
few	TRBV4-3	TRBJ2-1	-	CASSPDMLNGNEQFF	TGCGCCAGCAGCCCAGATATGTTGAACGGGAATGAGCAGTTCTTC
-	TRBV6-6	TRBJ2-3	TRBD1	CASSPTGDRTDTQYF	TGTGCCAGCAGTCCAACAGGGGATCGCACAGATACGCAGTATTTT
once	TRBV11-2	TRBJ1-6	-	CASSSSRGPLHF	TGTGCCAGCAGCTCCTCGCGGGGACCCCTCCACTTT
-	TRBV11-2	TRBJ2-7	-	CASSSLREWYEQYF	TGTGCCAGCAGCTCCCTAAGGGAGTGGTACGAGCAGTACTTC
-	TRBV7-9	TRBJ1-6	-	CASSLRDDNSPLHF	TGTGCCAGCAGCCTCCGGGACGATAATTCACCCCTCCACTTT
-	TRBV5-4	TRBJ2-7	TRBD2	CASSSGGDTAYEQYF	TGTGCCAGCAGCTCCGGGGGGGACACGGCCTACGAGCAGTACTTC
-	TRBV12-5	TRBJ1-2	-	CASGFYTAVSEWISTF	TGTGCTAGTGGTTTCTATACTGCAGTGTCAGAGTGGATTAGCACCTTC
-	TRBV4-3	TRBJ2-1	TRBD1	CASSPDRTGPPWNEQFF	TGCGCCAGCAGCCCAGACCGGACAGGTCCCCCTTGGAATGAGCAGTTCTTC
-	TRBV25-1	TRBJ2-5	TRBD1	CASSADRGGGETQYF	TGTGCCAGCAGTGCCGACAGGGGGGGCGGAGAGACCCAGTACTTC
few	TRBV19	TRBJ2-3	-	CAARGEETDTQYF	TGTGCCGCCAGGGGCGAGGAGACAGATACGCAGTATTTT
-	TRBV10-3	TRBJ2-1	-	CAISRQVSSYNEQFF	TGTGCCATCAGTCGACAGGTGAGCTCCTACAATGAGCAGTTCTTC
-	TRBV6-5	TRBJ2-5	-	CASRPQGPSLQETQYF	TGTGCCAGCAGACCCCAGGGGCCCTCCCTCCAAGAGACCCAGTACTTC
-	TRBV25-1	TRBJ2-5	-	CASTHQETQYF	TGTGCCAGCACTCACCAAGAGACCCAGTACTTC